The present entry profiles one TCR beta chain with its context. This clonotype was counted only a few times. Its target antigen remains unknown. Base-call qualities are not available, and no considerably larger clone is one nucleotide away. Blood RNA was extracted from unsorted whole blood with TRIzol reagent; germline DNA came from the DNeasy Blood & Tissue kit. Patients had chronic HBV infection and were treatment-naive at sampling. Before surgery, 3.5 to 4 milliliters of peripheral blood were drawn into K2EDTA tubes. Using a constant-region primer and ProtoScript II reverse transcriptase, TCRbeta-specific cDNA was reverse-transcribed from approximately 0.5 ug total RNA. Three nested multiplex PCR rounds, following a slightly modified ARM-PCR procedure, were used to build the TCRbeta libraries. Each of the first two PCR rounds ran for approximately 11 cycles and used multiplex TRBV1-TRBV30 forward primers together with a Cbeta reverse primer. Sample barcodes and Illumina adapters were attached in a final 25-cycle PCR using Deep VentR polymerase. Amplicons of 200-500 bp were gel-purified with a QIAquick gel extraction kit before sequencing. TCRbeta amplicons were sequenced on an Illumina HiSeq 2500 with 250-bp paired-end reads. As for the original processing: Quality trimming of reads was performed with Trimmomatic v0.33, and paired reads were merged with FLASH v1.2.11 so that full CDR3 sequences could be recovered. V, D and J germline segments were assigned to the rearranged TCRbeta sequences using MiGEC v1.2.1b. Clonotype statistics, along with Shannon-Wiener diversity indices, were calculated using VDJtools v1.0.0. To reduce sampling bias, subsequent analyses other than the diversity analysis used only the 250 most abundant clonotypes in each sample. TCRdb took the public reads, trimmed them with fastp at Q25, ran MiXCR for clone calling and kept in-frame beta chains. For every CDR3 protein sequence, its rows merge into one entry that carries the most common genes and DNA. Clone size and V and J calls follow TCRdb, not the original study. This sample lists around 330,000 distinct CDR3 sequences; around three fifths were detected once. Roughly 9% of the sample belongs to the ten largest clones.

CDR1 and CDR2, looked up from the germline V gene (reference sequence), are SEHNR and FQNEAQ. The CDR3, cysteine through phenylalanine, is 14 amino acids long. Solely the CDR3 DNA is kept, with 42 bases framed from the first base. Relative to germline, V is missing 5 bases and J is missing 2 bases, with 6 bases of the junction outside any gene match. This sample stems from a study of tumor-infiltrating lymphocytes in primary liver carcinoma (dated 2017 in TCRdb). Turning to the overall study: Surgical resection was performed in China between late 2015 and 2016 on about 5 patients with histopathologically diagnosed primary liver carcinoma. Hepatocellular carcinoma (four) or combined HCC and intrahepatic cholangiocarcinoma (one) was present in the five patients, who were three men and two women aged 30 to 69 years. The five patients had tumors staged T1-T3 N0M0, with maximum diameters ranging from roughly 4.2 to 11 cm. Each sample produced about 3.5 to 8 million productive TCRbeta reads, and read depth showed no significant difference between tissue types. Across five regions of each liver tumor, along with adjacent normal tissue and blood, the study brought together TCRbeta repertoire sequencing, expression microarrays and whole-exome sequencing. A total of roughly 35 specimens from 5 patients underwent TCRbeta repertoire sequencing, comprising 25 or so tumor regions, 5 adjacent noncancerous liver tissues and 5 peripheral blood samples. Repertoires from technical replicates were highly reproducible, with mean shared-clone rates around 0.89 and correlation coefficients above 0.95. Paper-wide results and their limitations: Pairs of tumor regions showed greater repertoire overlap (mean about 35%) than tumor-adjacent pairs (roughly 17%) or tumor-blood pairs (about 15%), which is consistent with antigen-driven expansion. A significantly larger repertoire fraction was made up by the top 250 clones in tumors than in blood (p = 0.039). Because sequencing covered only the TCR beta chain and unpaired alpha chains were not captured, true repertoire diversity is likely underestimated. Only a few patients were included in the study, and the authors note that the findings should be validated in a larger study. Since the samples were bulk and unsorted, there was no way to compare CD4+ and CD8+ T cell repertoires.

This clonotype was sampled from a man in his forties or fifties with primary liver carcinoma and hepatitis B virus infection. Specimen: peripheral blood. The chain employs TRBV7-9 and TRBJ2-7; 7 bases in between match TRBD1. The CDR3 region reads CASSPDRAAYEQYF. Read as DNA, the sequence is TGTGCCAGCAGCCCCGACAGGGCCGCCTACGAGCAGTACTTC.